This paragraph covers one T cell receptor beta chain sequence. The data were produced by immunoSEQ multiplex PCR, yet TCRdb's version contains in-frame clones alone and is incomplete. The sample contains approximately 190,000 clones, 88% of which appear only once. This specimen belongs to a study of blood T cell repertoires in COVID-19. Background on the study: T cells, B-cell-depleted T cells, or PBMCs provided the cDNA or gDNA that served as material.

CDR1 is SGHDT, CDR2 YYEEEE, per germline. Trimming took off 1 base at V and 2 bases at J, with 17 bases between the two ends. The CDR3 consists of 17 residues. This chain joins TRBV5-6 and TRBJ2-3; weak D call: TRBD1 (6 bases). The sequence was obtained from a man aged 35-49 years with active or convalescent COVID-19. Material: peripheral blood. The chain's CDR3 is CASSLRISGTTTDTQYF. The CDR3 region has the DNA TGTGCCAGCAGCTTGCGAATCTCCGGGACAACCACAGATACGCAGTATTTT.